This T cell receptor beta chain was obtained from a study of blood T cell repertoires in COVID-19. The table came from immunoSEQ multiplex PCR; TCRdb's copy has only in-frame clones and leaves some out. Of tens of thousands of clones in the sample, around 80% were seen once. CDR3 length: 15 amino acids. V shed 5 bases, J shed 4 bases, and the junction held 5 bases outside the gene matches. Germline V gene sequence: CDR1 SGHTA, CDR2 FQGNSA. This clonotype originated in a man between 60 and 75 years old with acute or convalescent COVID-19. Sequenced input: peripheral blood. The gene calls are TRBV7-2 and TRBJ1-3, with 10 bases fitting TRBD1. Written as DNA, the CDR3 is TGTGCCAGCAGCACGGACAGGGGGACAGGAAACACCATATATTTT. Its translation: CASSTDRGTGNTIYF.